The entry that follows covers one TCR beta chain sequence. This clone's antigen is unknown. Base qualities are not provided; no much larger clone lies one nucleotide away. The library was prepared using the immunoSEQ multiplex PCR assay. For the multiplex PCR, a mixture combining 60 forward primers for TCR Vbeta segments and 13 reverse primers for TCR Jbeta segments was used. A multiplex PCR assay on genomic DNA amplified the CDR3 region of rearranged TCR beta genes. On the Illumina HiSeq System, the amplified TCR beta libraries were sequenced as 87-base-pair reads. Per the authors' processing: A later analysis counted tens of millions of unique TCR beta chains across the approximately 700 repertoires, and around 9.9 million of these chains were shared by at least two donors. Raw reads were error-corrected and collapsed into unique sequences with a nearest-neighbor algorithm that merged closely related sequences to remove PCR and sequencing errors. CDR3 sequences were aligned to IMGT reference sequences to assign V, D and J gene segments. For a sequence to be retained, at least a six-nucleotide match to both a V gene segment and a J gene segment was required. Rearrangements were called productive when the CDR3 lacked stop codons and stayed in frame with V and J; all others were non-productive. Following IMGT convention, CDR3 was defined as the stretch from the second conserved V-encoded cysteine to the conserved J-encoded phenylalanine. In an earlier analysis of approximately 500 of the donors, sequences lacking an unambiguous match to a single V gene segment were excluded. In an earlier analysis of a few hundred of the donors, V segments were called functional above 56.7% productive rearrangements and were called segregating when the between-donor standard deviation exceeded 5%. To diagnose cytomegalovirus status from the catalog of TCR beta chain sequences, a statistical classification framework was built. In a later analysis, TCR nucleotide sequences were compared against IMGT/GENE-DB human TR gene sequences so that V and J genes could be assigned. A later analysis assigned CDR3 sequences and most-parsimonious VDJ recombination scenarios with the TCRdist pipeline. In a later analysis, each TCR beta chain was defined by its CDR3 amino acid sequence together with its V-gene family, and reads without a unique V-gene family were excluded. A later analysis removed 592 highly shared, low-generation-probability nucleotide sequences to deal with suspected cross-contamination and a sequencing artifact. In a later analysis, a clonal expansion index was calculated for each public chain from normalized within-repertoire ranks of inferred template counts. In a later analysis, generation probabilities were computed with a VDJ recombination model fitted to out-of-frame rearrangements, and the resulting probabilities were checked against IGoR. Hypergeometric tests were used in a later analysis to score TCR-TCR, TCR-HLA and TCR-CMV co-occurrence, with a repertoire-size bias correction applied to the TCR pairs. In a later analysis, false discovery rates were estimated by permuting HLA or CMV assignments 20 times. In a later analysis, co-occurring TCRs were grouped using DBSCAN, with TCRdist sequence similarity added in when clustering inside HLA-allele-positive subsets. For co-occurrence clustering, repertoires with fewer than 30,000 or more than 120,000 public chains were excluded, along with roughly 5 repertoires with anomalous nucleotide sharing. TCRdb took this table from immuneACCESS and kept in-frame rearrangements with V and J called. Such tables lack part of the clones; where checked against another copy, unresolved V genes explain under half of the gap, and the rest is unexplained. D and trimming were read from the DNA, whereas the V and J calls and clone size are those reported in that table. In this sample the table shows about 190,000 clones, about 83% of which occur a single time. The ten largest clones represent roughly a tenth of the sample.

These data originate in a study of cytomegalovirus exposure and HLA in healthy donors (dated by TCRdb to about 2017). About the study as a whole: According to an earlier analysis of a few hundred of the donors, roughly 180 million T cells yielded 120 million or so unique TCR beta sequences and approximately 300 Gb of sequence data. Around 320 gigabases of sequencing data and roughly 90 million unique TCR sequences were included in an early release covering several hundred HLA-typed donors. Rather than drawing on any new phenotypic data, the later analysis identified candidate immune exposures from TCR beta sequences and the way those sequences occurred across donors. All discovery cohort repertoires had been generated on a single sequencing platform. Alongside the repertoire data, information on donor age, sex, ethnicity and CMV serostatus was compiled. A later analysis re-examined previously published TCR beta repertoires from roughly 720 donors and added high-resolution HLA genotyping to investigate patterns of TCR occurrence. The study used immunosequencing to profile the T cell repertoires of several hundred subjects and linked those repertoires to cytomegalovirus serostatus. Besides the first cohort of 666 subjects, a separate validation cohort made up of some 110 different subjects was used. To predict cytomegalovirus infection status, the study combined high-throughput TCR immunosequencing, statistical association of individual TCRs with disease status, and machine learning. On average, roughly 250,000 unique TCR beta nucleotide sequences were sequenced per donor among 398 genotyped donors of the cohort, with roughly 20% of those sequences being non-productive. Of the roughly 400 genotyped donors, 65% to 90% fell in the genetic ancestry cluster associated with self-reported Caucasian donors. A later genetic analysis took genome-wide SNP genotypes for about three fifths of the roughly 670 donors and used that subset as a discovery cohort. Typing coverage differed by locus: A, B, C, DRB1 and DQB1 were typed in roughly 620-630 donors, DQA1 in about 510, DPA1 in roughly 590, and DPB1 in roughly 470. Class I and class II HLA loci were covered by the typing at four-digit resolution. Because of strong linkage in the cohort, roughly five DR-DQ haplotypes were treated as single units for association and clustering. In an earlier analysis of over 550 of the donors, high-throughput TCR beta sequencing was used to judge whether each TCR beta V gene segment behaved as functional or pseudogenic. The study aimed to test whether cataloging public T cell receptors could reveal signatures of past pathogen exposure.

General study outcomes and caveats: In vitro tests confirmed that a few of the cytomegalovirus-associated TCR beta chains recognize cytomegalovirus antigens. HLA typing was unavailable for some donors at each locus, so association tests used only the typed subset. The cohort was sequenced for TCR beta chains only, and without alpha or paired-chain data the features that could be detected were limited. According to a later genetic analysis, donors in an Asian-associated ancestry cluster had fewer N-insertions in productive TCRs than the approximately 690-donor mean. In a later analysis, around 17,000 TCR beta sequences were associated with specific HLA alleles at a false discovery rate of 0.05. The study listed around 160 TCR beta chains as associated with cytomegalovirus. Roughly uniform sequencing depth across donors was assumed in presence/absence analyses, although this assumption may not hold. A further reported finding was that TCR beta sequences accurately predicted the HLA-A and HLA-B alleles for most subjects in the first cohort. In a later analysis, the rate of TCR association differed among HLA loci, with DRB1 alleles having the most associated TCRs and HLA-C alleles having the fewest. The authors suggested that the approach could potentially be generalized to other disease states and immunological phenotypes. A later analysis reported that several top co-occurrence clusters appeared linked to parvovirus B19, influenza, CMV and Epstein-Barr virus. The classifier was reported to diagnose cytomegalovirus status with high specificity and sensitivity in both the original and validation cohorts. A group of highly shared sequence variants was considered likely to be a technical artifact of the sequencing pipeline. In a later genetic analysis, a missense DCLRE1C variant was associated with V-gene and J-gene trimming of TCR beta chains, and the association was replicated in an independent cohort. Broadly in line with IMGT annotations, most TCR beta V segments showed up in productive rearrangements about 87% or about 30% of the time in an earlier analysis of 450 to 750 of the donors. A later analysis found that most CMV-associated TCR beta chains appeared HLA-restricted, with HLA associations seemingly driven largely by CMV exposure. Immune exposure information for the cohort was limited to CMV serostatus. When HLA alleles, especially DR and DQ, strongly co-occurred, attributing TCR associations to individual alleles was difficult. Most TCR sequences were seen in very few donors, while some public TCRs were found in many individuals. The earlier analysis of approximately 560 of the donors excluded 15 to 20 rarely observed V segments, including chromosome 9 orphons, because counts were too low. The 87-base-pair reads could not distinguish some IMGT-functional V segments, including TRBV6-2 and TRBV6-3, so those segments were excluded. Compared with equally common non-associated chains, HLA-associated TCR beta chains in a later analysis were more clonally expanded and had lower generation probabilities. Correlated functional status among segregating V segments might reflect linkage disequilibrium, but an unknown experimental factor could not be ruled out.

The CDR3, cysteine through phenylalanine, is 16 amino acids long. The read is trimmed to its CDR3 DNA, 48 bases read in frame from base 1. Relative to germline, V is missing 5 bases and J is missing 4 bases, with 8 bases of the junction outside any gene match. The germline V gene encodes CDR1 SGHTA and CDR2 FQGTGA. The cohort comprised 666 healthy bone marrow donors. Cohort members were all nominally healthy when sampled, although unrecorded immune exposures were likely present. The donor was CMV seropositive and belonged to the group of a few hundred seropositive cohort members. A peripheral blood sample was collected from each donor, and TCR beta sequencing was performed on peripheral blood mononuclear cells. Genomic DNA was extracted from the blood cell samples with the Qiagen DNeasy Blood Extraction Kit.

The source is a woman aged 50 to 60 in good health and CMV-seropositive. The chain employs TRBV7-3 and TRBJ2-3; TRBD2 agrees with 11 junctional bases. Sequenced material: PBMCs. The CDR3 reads CASSPIAGGQSDTQYF. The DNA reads TGTGCCAGCAGCCCAATAGCGGGGGGGCAATCAGATACGCAGTATTTT.